These 23 T cell receptor beta chains came from one sample sequenced in a study of blood T cell repertoires in COVID-19. Generated by immunoSEQ multiplex PCR, the TCRdb table keeps only in-frame clones and is missing some. This sample has hundreds of thousands of clones, with around 87% found just once. The sample was peripheral blood. These receptors were obtained from a woman aged 50 to 65 who had recovered from COVID-19.

This chain links TRBV4-3 with TRBJ2-3; tentatively, D is TRBD2 (6 bases). The CDR3 runs to 19 residues. CDR1 and CDR2 from the germline V gene are LGHNA and YSLEER. V lost 0 bases to trimming and J lost 1 base, with 20 bases between them. The CDR3 DNA reads as TGCGCCAGCAGCCAAGATGTTTCCCGTAGCGGAAGAGGCACAGATACGCAGTATTTT. Translation gives CASSQDVSRSGRGTDTQYF.

The chain combines TRBV11-3 with TRBJ2-5; TRBD2 matches at 9 bases. The CDR3 runs 19 residues. Trimming took 5 bases from V and 3 from J; bases not matched to a gene: 19. Germline V gene lookup returns CDR1 SGHNT and CDR2 YENEEA. CDR3 in amino acids: CASSRGSGLAPTWEETQYF. The CDR3 DNA follows: TGTGCCAGCAGCCGCGGTTCCGGACTAGCGCCTACTTGGGAAGAGACCCAGTACTTC.

This clone was seen only a few times. The chain uses TRBV27 and TRBJ2-3, with D maybe TRBD1 (6 bases). Trimming pared 5 bases from V and 2 bases from J, leaving 11 bases between. Germline values: CDR1 MNHEY, CDR2 SMNVEV (reference sequence). This CDR3 spans 14 amino acids. The CDR3 region has the DNA TGTGCCAGCAGTAGGACAGATGCCACAGATACGCAGTATTTT. Its protein is CASSRTDATDTQYF.

The chain recombines TRBV2 with TRBJ2-5; 8 bases map to TRBD2. The CDR3 loop spans 15 amino acids. Germline V lookup: CDR1 SNHLY, CDR2 FYNNEI. The ends lost 6 bases at V and 2 bases at J; junction bases unmatched: 8. CDR3 DNA sequence: TGTGCCAGCAGCCCGACCCCTAGCGGGCAAGAGACCCAGTACTTC. This codes for CASSPTPSGQETQYF.

The rearrangement joins TRBV7-6 to TRBJ2-2; 11 positions agree with TRBD2. With 1 base clipped from V and 2 bases from J, the junction kept 3 bases outside the gene matches. CDR3 length: 17 residues. Germline CDR1 reads SGHVS; CDR2 reads FNYEAQ. The CDR3 loop is CASSLGLAGTNTGELFF. DNA of the CDR3: TGTGCCAGCAGCTTAGGACTAGCGGGGACTAACACCGGGGAGCTGTTTTTT.

The chain combines TRBV2 with TRBJ1-2; 10 nucleotides align to TRBD1. This CDR3 contains 16 residues. Trimming removed 6 bases from V and 0 bases from J; junction bases left unmatched: 7. Germline V lookup: CDR1 SNHLY, CDR2 FYNNEI. CDR3 protein: CASRDRGSVANYGYTF. DNA of the CDR3: TGTGCCAGCAGGGACAGGGGGTCTGTAGCTAACTATGGCTACACCTTC.

CDR3: CASRQGSDRVIQYF. The CDR3 nucleotides read TGTGCCAGCAGACAAGGCTCGGACAGGGTCATTCAGTACTTC. The V and J genes are TRBV7-8 and TRBJ2-4; 8 bases match TRBD1. The CDR3 sequence is 14 residues long. After removal of 6 bases from V and 9 bases from J, the junction contained 10 bases not matched to a gene. Germline V CDR1 and CDR2: SGHVS, FQNEAQ.

The gene calls are TRBV4-2 and TRBJ1-5, with 11 bases fitting TRBD1. CDR1 and CDR2 from the germline V gene are LGHNA and YNFKEQ. Losses at the gene ends were 2 bases for V and 6 bases for J; bases not matched to a gene: 9. CDR3 size: 17 residues. CDR3 sequence (DNA): TGTGCCAGCAGCCAACTCGGGACAGGGGGGCGCACTCAGCCCCAGCATTTT. This codes for CASSQLGTGGRTQPQHF.

The CDR3 DNA reads TGTGCCAGCAGCGTAGGGGGGACTAGCGGTATAAATACGCAGTATTTT. This encodes CASSVGGTSGINTQYF. V is TRBV9 and J is TRBJ2-3; 11 nucleotides line up with TRBD2. The CDR3 has 16 residues. Germline V gene sequence: CDR1 SGDLS, CDR2 YYNGEE. The ends lost 0 bases at V and 7 bases at J; junction bases unmatched: 7.

The chain uses TRBV6-5 and TRBJ2-1; D is unresolved. The CDR3 has 15 residues. The germline CDR1 and CDR2 sequences are MNHEY and SVGAGI. V lost 4 bases and J 2 bases, leaving 12 bases between the germline ends. The CDR3 is CASSLSVFTYNEQFF. As DNA, the CDR3 is TGTGCCAGCAGTTTATCTGTATTTACCTACAATGAGCAGTTCTTC.

The chain joins TRBV24-1 to TRBJ2-5; TRBD2 agrees at 8 bases. The V gene end was trimmed by 1 base and the J gene end by 5 bases; junction bases not matched to a gene: 5. Germline V gives CDR1 KGHDR, CDR2 SFDVKD. There are 15 residues in the CDR3. The CDR3 DNA sequence: TGTGCCACCAGTGATTTAACGGGAGGGCGGGAGACCCAGTACTTC. This translates into CATSDLTGGRETQYF.

The CDR3 loop reads CASSPLVPKAEQYF. The CDR3 bases are TGTGCCAGCAGTCCACTGGTCCCCAAAGCGGAGCAGTACTTC. The chain recombines TRBV11-2 with TRBJ2-7; unclear D gene. Trimming took off 6 bases at V and 7 bases at J, with 19 bases between the two ends. The CDR3 spans 14 residues. Germline V CDR1 and CDR2: SGHAT, FQNNGV. The whole variable domain, remainder taken from reference TRBV11-2 and TRBJ2-7, is EAGVAQSPRYKIIEKRQSVAFWCNPISGHATLYWYQQILGQGPKLLIQFQNNGVVDDSQLPKDRFSAERLKGVDSTLKIQPAKLEDSAVYLCASSPLVPKAEQYFGPGTRLTVT.

This sequence joins TRBV30 and TRBJ1-4; D uncertain. The germline gives CDR1 GTSNPN, CDR2 SVGIG (reference sequence). V lost 2 bases to trimming and J lost 10 bases, with 14 bases between them. The CDR3 is made up of 13 amino acids. CDR3 nucleotides: TGTGCCTGGAGTTTACCGGGTCATCCAAAACTGTTTTTT. This gives the protein CAWSLPGHPKLFF.

In nucleotides, the CDR3 is TGTGCCAGCAGCTTGGCGGCGACAGGGGGTTCACCCCTCCACTTT. Amino acids: CASSLAATGGSPLHF. The chain carries TRBV5-4 and TRBJ1-6, with TRBD1 matching 9 bases. Germline CDR1 is SGHNT and CDR2 is YYREEE (reference sequence). The CDR3 totals 15 residues. J gave up 9 bases and V 0 bases, and 4 bases lay outside the gene matches.

The chain combines TRBV18 with TRBJ1-3; D is undetermined. CDR1 is KGHSH, CDR2 LQKENI, per germline. This CDR3 is 13 amino acids long. Trimming pared 2 bases from V and 3 bases from J, leaving 5 bases between. CDR3 residues: CASSPAIGNTIYF. Written as DNA, the CDR3 is TGTGCCAGCTCACCAGCTATTGGAAACACCATATATTTT.

The J gene is TRBJ2-3, the V gene TRBV5-1; 14 bases line up with TRBD2. This CDR3 has 16 amino acids. The V and J ends lost 4 bases and 6 bases, in that order; junction bases with no gene match: 7. Per the germline V gene, CDR1 is SGHRS and CDR2 is YFSETQ. The CDR3 region is CASSLRLAGGQDTQYF. The CDR3 DNA follows: TGCGCCAGCAGCCTCAGACTAGCGGGAGGGCAGGATACGCAGTATTTT.

The chain employs TRBV30 and TRBJ2-1, with 8 bases identical to TRBD2. V lost 1 base, J lost 4 bases, and 3 bases stayed unmatched. Germline CDR1 reads GTSNPN; CDR2 reads SVGIG (reference sequence). There are 14 residues in the CDR3. CDR3 amino acids: CAWSAGLGYNEQFF. Here the CDR3 DNA reads TGTGCCTGGAGTGCGGGACTAGGATACAATGAGCAGTTCTTC.

The CDR3 nucleotides read TGTGCCAGCAAAAGGAGGGGAACTAGCGGCTTCCAAGAGACCCAGTACTTC. Protein: CASKRRGTSGFQETQYF. The J gene is TRBJ2-5, the V gene TRBV27; 8 bases map to TRBD2. The V and J ends lost 7 bases and 1 base, in that order; junction bases with no gene match: 14. CDR1 is MNHEY, CDR2 SMNVEV, per germline (reference sequence). This CDR3 has 17 amino acids.

The chain has TRBV28 and TRBJ2-3, with D unclear. Germline V gene data show CDR1 as MDHEN and CDR2 as SYDVKM. The V and J ends lost 9 bases and 1 base respectively, with 5 bases between them. This CDR3 comprises 11 residues. The DNA for the CDR3 is TGTGCCAGTCAGGGCACAGATACGCAGTATTTT. Translation gives CASQGTDTQYF. Combining the CDR3 with reference TRBV28 and TRBJ2-3 gives the whole variable domain DVKVTQSSRYLVKRTGEKVFLECVQDMDHENMFWYRQDPGLGLRLIYFSYDVKMKEKGDIPEGYSVSREKKERFSLILESASTNQTSMYLCASQGTDTQYFGPGTRLTVL.

This chain connects TRBV28 to TRBJ1-2; perhaps TRBD1 as D (5 bases). Germline assignment: CDR1 MDHEN and CDR2 SYDVKM. Between the trimmed V and J ends, which lost 9 bases and 3 bases, there was a span of 14 bases. The CDR3 has 13 amino acids. The CDR3 reads CASQGSADYGYTF. The CDR3 DNA follows: TGTGCCAGTCAGGGTTCGGCGGACTATGGCTACACCTTC.

The chain uses TRBV11-3 and TRBJ2-3; D call uncertain. The CDR3 spans 14 residues. In germline, CDR1 is SGHNT, CDR2 YENEEA. Trimming stripped 0 bases from V and 7 bases from J, with 11 bases between. In nucleotides, the CDR3 is TGTGCCAGCAGCTTAGATGGGCCCTCGTATACGCAGTATTTT. Amino acids: CASSLDGPSYTQYF.

The chain combines TRBV18 with TRBJ2-3, with 7 bases that match TRBD2. CDR1 is KGHSH and CDR2 is LQKENI in the germline V gene. V shed 5 bases and J 6 bases; nucleotides not matched to a gene: 2. This CDR3 region has 12 residues. CDR3 DNA: TGTGCCAGCTCAGAGGGAGGGGATACGCAGTATTTT. Residues: CASSEGGDTQYF.

A remark on this clone: A read error may produce the germline difference seen at one junction end. The rearrangement joins TRBV7-7 to TRBJ2-7, with D possibly matching TRBD2 (6 bases). Per germline, CDR1 SSHAT and CDR2 FNYEAQ (reference sequence). The CDR3 covers 13 residues. The CDR3 spells CASSLGTAGEQYF. Here the CDR3 DNA reads TGTGCTAGCAGCTTGGGCACTGCGGGGGAGCAGTACTTC.